This T cell receptor beta chain was sequenced for a study of persistence of HIV-infected CD4 T cells. Study-level background: A median of 8 years of suppressive ART preceded sampling. Notes on the study in general: Rare CMV-responding cells carrying HIV-1 proviruses were not analyzed separately for TCR.

The CDR3 length is 13 residues. V was clipped by 3 bases and J by 0 bases, with 5 bases between them. Germline-derived CDR1 and CDR2 are SGHTA and FQGTGA. The immunoSEQ assay was version 4, run in survey mode. Genomic DNA was diluted to 10 ng/uL, up to 1 ug per sample. The repertoire was sequenced with immunoSEQ multiplex PCR; TCRdb's copy has only in-frame clones and lacks some. Of about 50,000 clones in the sample, approximately 72% were seen once. A word on this clone: Its antigen is as yet unknown.

Stimulation used 8.5 to 10 ug/mL lysate from CMV-infected fibroblasts. Memory cells lacking CD40L and CD69 with high CD45RO were sorted. These HIV-1-infected adults initiated suppressive ART in chronic infection. Sequenced here: CD4+ T cells sorted from PBMCs after approximately 18-hour stimulation, sampled from a patient who received antiretroviral therapy. The sequence derives from an adult man with HIV who was CMV-seropositive. The rearrangement links TRBV7-3 to TRBJ1-1; D uncertain. The CDR3 spells CASSLAMNTEAFF. CDR3 DNA: TGTGCCAGCAGCTTGGCCATGAACACTGAAGCTTTCTTT.